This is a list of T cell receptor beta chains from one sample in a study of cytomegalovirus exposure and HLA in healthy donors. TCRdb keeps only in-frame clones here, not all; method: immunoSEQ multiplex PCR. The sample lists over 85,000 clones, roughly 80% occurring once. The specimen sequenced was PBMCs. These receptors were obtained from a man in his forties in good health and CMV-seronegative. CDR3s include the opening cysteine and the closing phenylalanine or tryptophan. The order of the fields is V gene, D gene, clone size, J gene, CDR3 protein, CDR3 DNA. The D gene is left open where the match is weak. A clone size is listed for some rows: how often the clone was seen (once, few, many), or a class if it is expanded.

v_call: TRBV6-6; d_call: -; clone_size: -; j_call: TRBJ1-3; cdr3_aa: CASSFGTPSGNTIYF; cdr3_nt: TGTGCCAGCAGTTTTGGGACTCCATCTGGAAACACCATATATTTT
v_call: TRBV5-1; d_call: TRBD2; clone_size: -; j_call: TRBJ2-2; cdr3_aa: CASSPRDYNTGELFF; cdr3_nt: TGCGCCAGCAGCCCTAGGGACTACAACACCGGGGAGCTGTTTTTT
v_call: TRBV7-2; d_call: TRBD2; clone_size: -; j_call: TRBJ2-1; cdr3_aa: CASSYGGGRGVYNEQFF; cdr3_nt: TGTGCCAGCAGCTATGGGGGCGGGCGGGGGGTTTACAATGAGCAGTTCTTC
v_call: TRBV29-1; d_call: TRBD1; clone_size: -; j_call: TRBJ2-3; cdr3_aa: CSAGQGSPLGTDTQYF; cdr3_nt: TGCAGCGCCGGACAGGGTTCCCCCTTGGGCACAGATACGCAGTATTTT
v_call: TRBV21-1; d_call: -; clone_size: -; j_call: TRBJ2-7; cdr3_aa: CASSKVPLLVGFRGYEQYF; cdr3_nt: TGTGCCAGCAGCAAAGTGCCATTGTTAGTCGGGTTTAGGGGCTACGAGCAGTACTTC
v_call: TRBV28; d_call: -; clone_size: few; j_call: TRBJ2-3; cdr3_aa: CASNRQSTDTQYF; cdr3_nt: TGTGCCAGCAATAGACAGAGCACAGATACGCAGTATTTT
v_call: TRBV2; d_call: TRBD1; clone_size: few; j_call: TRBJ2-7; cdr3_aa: CASLGRGQEQYF; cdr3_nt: TGTGCCAGTCTGGGCAGGGGGCAAGAGCAGTACTTC
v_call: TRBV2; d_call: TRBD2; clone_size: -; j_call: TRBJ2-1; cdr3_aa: CASSETSGINNEQFF; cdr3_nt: TGTGCCAGCAGTGAGACTAGCGGGATAAACAATGAGCAGTTCTTC
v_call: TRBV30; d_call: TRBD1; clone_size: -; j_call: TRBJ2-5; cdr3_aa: CASSTGPAWETQYF; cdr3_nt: TGTGCCTCATCGACAGGGCCCGCGTGGGAGACCCAGTACTTC
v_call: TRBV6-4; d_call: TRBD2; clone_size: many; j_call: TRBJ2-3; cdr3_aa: CASSEIGTSGTDTQYF; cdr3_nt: TGTGCCAGCAGTGAAATCGGGACTAGCGGGACAGATACGCAGTATTTT
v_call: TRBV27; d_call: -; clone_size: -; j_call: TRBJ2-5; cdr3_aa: CASSYDSTQYF; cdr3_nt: TGTGCCAGCAGTTACGACAGCACCCAGTACTTC
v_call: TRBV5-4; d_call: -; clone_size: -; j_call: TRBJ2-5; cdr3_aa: CASSDGLIDETQYF; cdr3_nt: TGTGCCAGCAGCGACGGACTAATAGATGAGACCCAGTACTTC
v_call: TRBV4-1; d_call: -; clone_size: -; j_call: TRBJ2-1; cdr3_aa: CASSQEGRGPGYNEQFF; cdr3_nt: TGCGCCAGCAGCCAAGAAGGGCGGGGGCCCGGATACAATGAGCAGTTCTTC
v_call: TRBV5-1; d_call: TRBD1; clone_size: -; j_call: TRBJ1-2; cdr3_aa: CASSLGGQGATRGYTF; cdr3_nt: TGCGCCAGCAGCTTGGGGGGACAGGGGGCGACTCGTGGCTACACCTTC
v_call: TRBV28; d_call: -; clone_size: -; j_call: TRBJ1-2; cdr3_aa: CASSLRAIDGYTF; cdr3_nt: TGTGCCAGCAGTTTAAGAGCTATTGATGGCTACACCTTC
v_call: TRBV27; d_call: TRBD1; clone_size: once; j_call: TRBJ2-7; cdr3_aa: CASTLAGTGAYEQYF; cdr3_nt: TGTGCCAGCACCCTAGCCGGGACAGGGGCCTACGAGCAGTACTTC
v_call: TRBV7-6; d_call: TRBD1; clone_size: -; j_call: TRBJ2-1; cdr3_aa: CASSAPWTGPSSYNEQFF; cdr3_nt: TGTGCCAGCAGCGCTCCTTGGACAGGGCCTAGCTCCTACAATGAGCAGTTCTTC
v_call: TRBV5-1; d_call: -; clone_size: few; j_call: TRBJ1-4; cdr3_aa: CASSLSLNEKLFF; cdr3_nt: TGCGCCAGCAGCTTGTCCCTTAATGAAAAACTGTTTTTT
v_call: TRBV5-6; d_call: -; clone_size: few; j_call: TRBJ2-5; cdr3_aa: CASSLLGQNQETQYF; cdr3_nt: TGTGCCAGCAGCTTGCTTGGACAGAACCAAGAGACCCAGTACTTC
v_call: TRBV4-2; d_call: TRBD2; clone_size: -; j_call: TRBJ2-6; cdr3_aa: CASSQVTTSGTSGANVLTF; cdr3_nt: TGTGCCAGCAGCCAAGTGACTACTAGCGGGACCTCTGGGGCCAACGTCCTGACTTTC
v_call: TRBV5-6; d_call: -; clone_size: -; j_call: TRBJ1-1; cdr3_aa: CASSLVPGGDTEAFF; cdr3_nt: TGTGCCAGCAGCTTGGTTCCGGGGGGAGACACTGAAGCTTTCTTT
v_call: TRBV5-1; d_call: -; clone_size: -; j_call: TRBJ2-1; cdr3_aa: CASSLNGNEQFF; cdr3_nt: TGCGCCAGCAGCTTGAACGGCAATGAGCAGTTCTTC
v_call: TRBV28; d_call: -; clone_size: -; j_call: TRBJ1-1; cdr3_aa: CASSLPTDLNTEAFF; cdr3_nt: TGTGCCAGCAGTTTACCGACAGATTTGAACACTGAAGCTTTCTTT
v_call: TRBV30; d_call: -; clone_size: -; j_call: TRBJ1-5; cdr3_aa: CAWSRGEGRNQPQHF; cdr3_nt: TGTGCCTGGAGTCGGGGAGAGGGGAGGAATCAGCCCCAGCATTTT